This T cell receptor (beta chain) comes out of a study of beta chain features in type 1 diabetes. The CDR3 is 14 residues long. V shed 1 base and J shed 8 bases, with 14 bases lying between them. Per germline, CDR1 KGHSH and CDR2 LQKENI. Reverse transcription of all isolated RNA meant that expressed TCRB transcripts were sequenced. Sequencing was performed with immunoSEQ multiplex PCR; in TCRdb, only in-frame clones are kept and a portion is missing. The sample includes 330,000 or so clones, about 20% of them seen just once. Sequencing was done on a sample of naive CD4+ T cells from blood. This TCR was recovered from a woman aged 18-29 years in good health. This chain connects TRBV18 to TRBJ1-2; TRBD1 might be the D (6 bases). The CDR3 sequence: CASSPRTDDRGYTF. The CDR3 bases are TGTGCCAGCTCACCACGGACAGACGATCGGGGCTACACCTTC.